This is a list of T cell receptor beta chains from one sample in a study of T cell repertoires in cytomegalovirus infection. TCRdb used MiXCR to reprocess the reads, holding one entry per CDR3 protein. Here the sample spans approximately 110,000 distinct CDR3 sequences, 30% to 35% being singletons. For these TCRs, the target antigens are not known. The sequenced sample was CD8+ T cells from cultured PBMCs, obtained from culture after CMV antigen stimulation. Source of these receptors: a human donor in good health (CMV status not recorded). Some clones in this sample may be carry-over from other donors' samples. Both conserved end residues are part of each CDR3. The D gene is left open where the match is weak. Only part of the rows carry a size: once, few, many, or a class if the clone is expanded.

v_gene,d_gene,abundance,j_gene,CDR3aa,CDR3nt
TRBV5-8,TRBD1,.,TRBJ1-2,CASSLNLRDRENPNYGYTF,TGTGCCAGCAGCTTGAACCTTAGGGACAGGGAGAATCCTAACTATGGCTACACCTTC
TRBV12-3/TRBV12-4,.,.,TRBJ1-1,CASKPPGGAFEAFF,TGTGCCAGCAAGCCCCCCGGGGGCGCCTTTGAAGCTTTCTTT
TRBV4-3,TRBD1,.,TRBJ1-5,CASSQDRTGYQPQHF,TGCGCCAGCAGCCAAGATAGGACAGGGTATCAGCCCCAGCATTTT
TRBV7-9,.,many,TRBJ2-7,CASSDGQSYEQYF,TGTGCCAGCAGCGACGGACAGTCCTACGAGCAGTACTTC
TRBV14,.,many,TRBJ2-7,CASSDLQGSTYEQYF,TGTGCCAGCAGCGACCTACAGGGAAGTACGTACGAGCAGTACTTC
TRBV6-5,TRBD1,.,TRBJ2-7,CASSPTGGPNYEQYF,TGTGCCAGCAGTCCGACAGGGGGTCCGAACTACGAGCAGTACTTC
TRBV12-3/TRBV12-4,TRBD1,few,TRBJ2-7,CASSWGQATYEQYF,TGTGCCAGCAGTTGGGGACAGGCCACCTACGAGCAGTACTTC
TRBV12-3/TRBV12-4,.,few,TRBJ1-1,CASSPSGGANTEAFF,TGTGCCAGCAGTCCCTCGGGGGGGGCGAACACTGAAGCTTTCTTT
TRBV7-2,.,many,TRBJ2-5,CASSFDFPLASFETQYF,TGTGCCAGCAGCTTTGACTTTCCACTAGCCTCTTTCGAGACCCAGTACTTC
TRBV7-6,.,few,TRBJ1-6,CASSYAGTHNSPLHF,TGTGCCAGCAGCTATGCCGGGACCCATAATTCACCCCTCCACTTT
TRBV25-1,.,.,TRBJ2-7,CASSEYFGGSHEQYF,TGTGCCAGCAGTGAATATTTCGGAGGTAGCCACGAGCAGTACTTC
TRBV6-2/TRBV6-3,.,many,TRBJ1-1,CASSYSSSDMNTEAFF,TGTGCCAGCAGTTACTCGAGTTCCGATATGAACACTGAAGCTTTCTTT
TRBV4-1,TRBD2,few,TRBJ2-1,CASSQGGGFIYNEQFF,TGCGCCAGCAGCCAAGGGGGGGGTTTTATCTACAATGAGCAGTTCTTC
TRBV6-8,.,.,TRBJ1-2,CAIGSGAATLFDGYTF,TGTGCCATCGGGTCTGGGGCAGCTACTTTATTTGATGGCTACACCTTC
TRBV9,TRBD1,many,TRBJ1-1,CASSPWTGPLKLSEAFF,TGTGCCAGCAGCCCATGGACAGGGCCTCTGAAGTTGTCTGAAGCTTTCTTT
TRBV15,TRBD1,.,TRBJ2-7,CATSPGDRGVNEQYF,TGTGCCACCAGCCCAGGGGACAGGGGGGTAAACGAGCAGTACTTC
TRBV28,TRBD1,.,TRBJ2-7,CASSPGTVNELYF,TGTGCCAGCAGTCCCGGGACAGTTAACGAGCTGTACTTC
TRBV27,TRBD2,.,TRBJ2-7,CASSPRGGATYEQYF,TGTGCCAGCAGTCCCCGGGGGGGGGCCACCTACGAGCAGTACTTC
TRBV7-2,.,many,TRBJ2-1,CASSLEAGSNEQFF,TGTGCCAGCAGCTTAGAGGCAGGTAGCAATGAGCAGTTCTTC
TRBV27,TRBD1,.,TRBJ1-1,CASSLSLTGDLGAFF,TGTGCCAGCAGTTTATCGCTGACAGGGGACCTTGGAGCTTTCTTT
TRBV4-3,.,.,TRBJ2-6,CASGEQGPGANVLTF,TGCGCCAGCGGCGAACAGGGACCTGGGGCCAACGTCCTGACTTTC
TRBV28,.,.,TRBJ2-5,CASSLPGIGSTQYF,TGTGCCAGCAGTTTACCGGGGATAGGCTCGACCCAGTACTTC